This T cell receptor (beta chain) was retrieved from a study of cytomegalovirus exposure and HLA in healthy donors. Findings of the study overall: The study recorded 150 to 200 TCR beta chains that were cytomegalovirus-associated. Reports state that TCR beta sequences accurately predicted most subjects' HLA-A and HLA-B alleles.

This clone has a single count. No antigen is known for it. Amplification used 60 Vbeta primers and 13 Jbeta primers. Some clones are missing from TCRdb's copy, which holds only in-frame ones; the method was immunoSEQ multiplex PCR. This table has 150,000 to 200,000 clones, 75% to 80% appearing once. V lost 5 bases and J 4 bases, leaving 11 bases between the germline ends. Germline CDR1 reads SGHTA; CDR2 reads FQGNSA. The CDR3 runs 13 residues. This clonotype was sampled from a middle-aged woman in good health and CMV-seronegative. Input material: PBMCs. This sequence joins TRBV7-2 and TRBJ1-1, with no clear D. Here the CDR3 reads CASSTSVATEAFF. In DNA, the CDR3 is TGTGCCAGCAGCACGTCGGTTGCCACTGAAGCTTTCTTT.